A selection of T cell receptor beta chains follows, all from one sample in a study of regulatory T cells in long-lasting Graves disease. TCRdb used MiXCR to reprocess the multiplex PCR reads, holding one entry per CDR3 protein. The repertoire includes about 470,000 distinct CDR3 sequences, around 21% of them detected once, and 7.8% sits in the top ten. The sequences come from peripheral blood mononuclear cells (PBMCs), collected when the disease was refractory, from a patient treated with antithyroid drugs. Source of these receptors: a female donor with Graves disease. Each CDR3 is given with its conserved first and last residue. Each record gives: J gene, V gene, D gene, clone size, CDR3 DNA, CDR3 protein. The D gene is left open where the match is weak. Some rows have no size entry. The others give once, few or many, or a class for an expanded clone.

J gene: TRBJ2-4
V gene: TRBV5-1
D gene: NA
clone size: NA
CDR3 DNA: TGCGCCAGCAGCTTGGCCATCTCGAGGCTAGCCAAAAACATTCAGTACTTC
CDR3 protein: CASSLAISRLAKNIQYF

J gene: TRBJ2-7
V gene: TRBV6-1
D gene: NA
clone size: few
CDR3 DNA: TGTGCCAGTACTAGACAGCTTACCTACGAGCAGTACTTC
CDR3 protein: CASTRQLTYEQYF

J gene: TRBJ2-1
V gene: TRBV15
D gene: TRBD1
clone size: NA
CDR3 DNA: TGTGCCACCAGCAGGGAAGGGGGACAGGGCACCCATGAGCAGTTCTTC
CDR3 protein: CATSREGGQGTHEQFF

J gene: TRBJ1-4
V gene: TRBV7-9
D gene: NA
clone size: few
CDR3 DNA: TGTGCCAGCAGCTCCTTGGGGGGAGGTGAAAAACTGTTTTTT
CDR3 protein: CASSSLGGGEKLFF

J gene: TRBJ1-2
V gene: TRBV14
D gene: NA
clone size: NA
CDR3 DNA: TGTGCCAACAGCCAGCTCTCCGGCTATGACTACACCTTC
CDR3 protein: CANSQLSGYDYTF

J gene: TRBJ1-1
V gene: TRBV10-1
D gene: TRBD1
clone size: few
CDR3 DNA: TGCGCCAGCTGCAGACAGGGGGAAGCTTTCTTT
CDR3 protein: CASCRQGEAFF

J gene: TRBJ1-6
V gene: TRBV6-2/TRBV6-3
D gene: TRBD1
clone size: NA
CDR3 DNA: TGTGCCAGCAGTTCCGGGACAGAAATTTCACCCCTCCACTTT
CDR3 protein: CASSSGTEISPLHF

J gene: TRBJ2-7
V gene: TRBV7-2
D gene: NA
clone size: many
CDR3 DNA: TGTGCCAGCAGCTTAGCGCCTGGTTACGAGCAGTACTTC
CDR3 protein: CASSLAPGYEQYF

J gene: TRBJ2-5
V gene: TRBV7-2
D gene: NA
clone size: many
CDR3 DNA: TGTGCCAGCAGCCTTGTTTTTTCGGTTCAAGAGACCCAGTACTTC
CDR3 protein: CASSLVFSVQETQYF

J gene: TRBJ2-7
V gene: TRBV28
D gene: NA
clone size: many
CDR3 DNA: TGTGCCAGCAGCCCGCAGGGGAACGAGCAGTACTTC
CDR3 protein: CASSPQGNEQYF

J gene: TRBJ2-7
V gene: TRBV5-4
D gene: NA
clone size: NA
CDR3 DNA: TGTGCCAGCAGCTTGGTGGGGCCGGGTTTCGAGCAGTACTTC
CDR3 protein: CASSLVGPGFEQYF

J gene: TRBJ2-7
V gene: TRBV25-1
D gene: TRBD2
clone size: NA
CDR3 DNA: TGTGCCAGCAGTGAGAGCGAGCGGGAGATCTCCTACGAGCAGTACTTC
CDR3 protein: CASSESEREISYEQYF

J gene: TRBJ1-5
V gene: TRBV6-1
D gene: NA
clone size: many
CDR3 DNA: TGTGCCAGCAGTCAGGAGGGGCCCCGAGGCAATCAGCCCCAGCATTTT
CDR3 protein: CASSQEGPRGNQPQHF

J gene: TRBJ2-1
V gene: TRBV2
D gene: TRBD2
clone size: many
CDR3 DNA: TGTGCCAGCAGTGAAGGACTAGCGGGCTACAATGAGCAGTTCTTC
CDR3 protein: CASSEGLAGYNEQFF

J gene: TRBJ2-7
V gene: TRBV28
D gene: NA
clone size: NA
CDR3 DNA: TGTGCCAGCACCACGACGGGCGACGAGCAGTACTTC
CDR3 protein: CASTTTGDEQYF

J gene: TRBJ1-1
V gene: TRBV2
D gene: TRBD1
clone size: NA
CDR3 DNA: TGTGCCAGCACCTCCAGGGGACAGACTGAAGCTTTCTTT
CDR3 protein: CASTSRGQTEAFF

J gene: TRBJ2-5
V gene: TRBV20-1
D gene: TRBD1
clone size: many
CDR3 DNA: TGCAGTGCTGTACGACAGGGAGAGACCCAGTACTTC
CDR3 protein: CSAVRQGETQYF

J gene: TRBJ1-2
V gene: TRBV28
D gene: TRBD1
clone size: many
CDR3 DNA: TGTGCCAGCAGTTTACAAGGACAGGGGGAGGTTGGCTACACCTTC
CDR3 protein: CASSLQGQGEVGYTF

J gene: TRBJ1-6
V gene: TRBV6-5
D gene: NA
clone size: NA
CDR3 DNA: TGTGCCAGCAGTTACGAGAGGAGTAATTCACCCCTCCACTTT
CDR3 protein: CASSYERSNSPLHF

J gene: TRBJ2-1
V gene: TRBV6-2/TRBV6-3
D gene: TRBD2
clone size: NA
CDR3 DNA: TGTGCCAGCAGCCACCGAAGCGGGAGGGCGTCCTACAATGAGCAGTTCTTC
CDR3 protein: CASSHRSGRASYNEQFF

J gene: TRBJ1-3
V gene: TRBV18
D gene: NA
clone size: NA
CDR3 DNA: TGTGCCAGCTCGACAGATGTTGGAAACACCATATATTTT
CDR3 protein: CASSTDVGNTIYF

J gene: TRBJ2-7
V gene: TRBV2
D gene: TRBD2
clone size: NA
CDR3 DNA: TGTGCCAGCAGTGGAATGACTAGCGGGACCTACGAGCAGTACTTC
CDR3 protein: CASSGMTSGTYEQYF